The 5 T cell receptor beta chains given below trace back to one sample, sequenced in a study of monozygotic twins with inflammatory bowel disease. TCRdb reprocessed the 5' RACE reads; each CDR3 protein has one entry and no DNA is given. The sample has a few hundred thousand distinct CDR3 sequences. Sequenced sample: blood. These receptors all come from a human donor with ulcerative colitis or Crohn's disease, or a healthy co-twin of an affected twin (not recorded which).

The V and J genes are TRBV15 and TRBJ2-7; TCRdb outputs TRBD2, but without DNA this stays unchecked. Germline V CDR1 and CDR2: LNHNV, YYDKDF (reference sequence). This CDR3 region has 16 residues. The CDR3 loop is CATSKGSGATDYEQYF.

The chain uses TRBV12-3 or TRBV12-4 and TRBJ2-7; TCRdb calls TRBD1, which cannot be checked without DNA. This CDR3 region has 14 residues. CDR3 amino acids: CASRRDADSYEQYF.

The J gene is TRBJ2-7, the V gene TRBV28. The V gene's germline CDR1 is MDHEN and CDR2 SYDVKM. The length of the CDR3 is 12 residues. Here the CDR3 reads CASRASSYEQYF.

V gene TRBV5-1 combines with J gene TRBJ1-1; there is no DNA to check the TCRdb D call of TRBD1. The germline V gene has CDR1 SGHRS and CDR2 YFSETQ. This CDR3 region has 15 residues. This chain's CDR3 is CASSLRDRGSAEAFF.

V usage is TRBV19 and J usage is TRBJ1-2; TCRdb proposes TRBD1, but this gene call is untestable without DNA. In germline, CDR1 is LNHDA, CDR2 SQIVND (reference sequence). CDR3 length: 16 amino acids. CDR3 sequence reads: CASRPTWTGGSYGYTF. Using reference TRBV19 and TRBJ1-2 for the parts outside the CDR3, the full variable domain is DGGITQSPKYLFRKEGQNVTLSCEQNLNHDAMYWYRQDPGQGLRLIYYSQIVNDFQKGDIAEGYSVSREKKESFPLTVTSAQKNPTAFYLCASRPTWTGGSYGYTFGSGTRLTVV.